This entry lists 26 T cell receptor beta chains sequenced from one sample in a study of blood T cell repertoires in COVID-19. Generated by immunoSEQ multiplex PCR, the TCRdb table keeps only in-frame clones and is missing some. The table has about 370,000 clones, more than 80% seen once. The sequencing sample was made of peripheral blood. These receptor sequences come from a woman in her twenties or thirties with COVID-19, enrolled during active disease.

The V call is TRBV24-1, the J call TRBJ1-4; 8 bases match TRBD1. With 4 bases clipped from V and 8 bases from J, the junction kept 11 bases outside the gene matches. The CDR3 has 16 residues. Germline CDR1 and CDR2: KGHDR and SFDVKD. For the CDR3, the DNA is TGTGCCACCAGTGACTCCACCAGGGGGCCAGAAGAAAAACTGTTTTTT. Translating it yields CATSDSTRGPEEKLFF.

J is TRBJ2-1 and V is TRBV5-4; 11 bases are shared with TRBD2. The CDR3 is 12 residues long. CDR1 is SGHNT and CDR2 is YYREEE in the germline V gene (reference sequence). V shed 4 bases and J 12 bases; nucleotides not matched to a gene: 3. The CDR3 sequence: CASSPGTSGQFF. The CDR3 region has the DNA TGTGCCAGCAGCCCAGGGACTAGCGGGCAGTTCTTC.

This chain connects TRBV19 to TRBJ2-3, with D maybe TRBD1 (6 bases). There are 15 residues in the CDR3. CDR1 and CDR2 from the germline V gene are LNHDA and SQIVND (reference sequence). Trimming removed 6 bases at V and 7 bases at J, with 20 bases between. This CDR3 is CASSTRQDGINTQYF. CDR3 coding DNA: TGTGCCAGTAGCACCCGACAGGATGGGATAAATACGCAGTATTTT.

The rearrangement links TRBV11-2 to TRBJ1-1; 7 bases line up with TRBD1. CDR1 is SGHAT and CDR2 is FQNNGV in the germline V gene. The V and J ends lost 5 bases and 4 bases, in that order; junction bases with no gene match: 13. The CDR3 is made up of 16 amino acids. The CDR3 nucleotides read TGTGCCAGCAGCCCACTACTGACAGGGCCGGGCACTGAAGCTTTCTTT. Translation gives CASSPLLTGPGTEAFF.

The chain joins TRBV27 to TRBJ1-6; the match to TRBD1 covers 8 bases. There are 16 residues in the CDR3. Germline V gene sequence: CDR1 MNHEY, CDR2 SMNVEV (reference sequence). Losses at the gene ends were 2 bases for V and 8 bases for J; bases not matched to a gene: 8. The CDR3 protein is CASSLGQGWVDSPLHF. CDR3 DNA sequence: TGTGCCAGCAGTTTAGGACAGGGATGGGTGGATTCACCCCTCCACTTT.

The rearrangement joins TRBV10-3 to TRBJ1-5; 8 nucleotides line up with TRBD1. Germline V gene sequence: CDR1 ENHRY, CDR2 SYGVKD. The V segment lost 3 bases and the J segment 4 bases; nucleotides outside the gene matches: 5. There are 15 residues in the CDR3. DNA of the CDR3: TGTGCCATCAGTGACCAGACAGGGGCTAATCAGCCCCAGCATTTT. It specifies CAISDQTGANQPQHF.

For the CDR3, the DNA is TGTGCCAGCAGCTCAACAGGGAGGGGCAATCAGCCCCAGCATTTT. As protein: CASSSTGRGNQPQHF. V usage is TRBV5-5 and J usage is TRBJ1-5, with TRBD1 as a possible D gene (6 bases). The CDR3 runs 15 residues. The ends were cut back, 3 bases at V and 2 bases at J, with 12 bases in the middle. From germline, CDR1 is SGHKS and CDR2 YYEKEE (reference sequence).

CDR3: CASIILQGSEQYF. The DNA of the CDR3 is TGTGCCAGCATCATTCTCCAGGGGAGCGAGCAGTACTTC. The rearrangement links TRBV2 to TRBJ2-7, with D tentatively TRBD1 (6 bases). Germline CDR1 reads SNHLY; CDR2 reads FYNNEI. The V end was cut by 7 bases, the J end by 6 bases, with 16 bases between. CDR3 size: 13 residues.

The CDR3 region is CASSRFDEQFF. The CDR3 nucleotides read TGTGCCAGCAGCCGGTTCGATGAGCAGTTCTTC. The chain has TRBV7-6 and TRBJ2-1, with D uncertain. V dropped 5 bases and J dropped 8 bases, with 7 bases sitting between them. The CDR3 spans 11 residues. Germline CDR1 SGHVS, CDR2 FNYEAQ.

V is TRBV4-3 and J is TRBJ1-5, with D possibly being TRBD1 (5 bases). Trimming removed 2 bases at V and 5 bases at J, with 7 bases between. Germline V lookup: CDR1 LGHNA, CDR2 YSLEER. The CDR3 extends over 13 amino acids. The CDR3 is CASSQSGDQPQHF. The CDR3 nucleotides are TGCGCCAGCAGCCAATCGGGGGATCAGCCCCAGCATTTT.

The V and J genes are TRBV6-2 or TRBV6-3 and TRBJ2-7, with TRBD1 matching 7 bases. The CDR3 is made up of 15 amino acids. V lost 2 bases and J lost 2; bases outside the gene matches: 6. Germline values: CDR1 MNHEY, CDR2 SVGEGT. DNA for the CDR3: TGTGCCAGCAGTTACCTCAGGGACAGTCCCTACGAGCAGTACTTC. This sequence encodes CASSYLRDSPYEQYF.

The rearrangement links TRBV5-1 to TRBJ2-1, with 9 bases aligning to TRBD1. This CDR3 region has 16 residues. V was pared by 4 bases and J by 2 bases, with 7 bases of the junction left unmatched. From germline, CDR1 is SGHRS and CDR2 YFSETQ. The CDR3 DNA reads as TGCGCCAGCAGCCCGAGTTGGACAGGGGCCTACAATGAGCAGTTCTTC. Translated: CASSPSWTGAYNEQFF.

The chain recombines TRBV24-1 with TRBJ2-1, with D perhaps TRBD2 (6 bases). V lost 1 base and J lost 0, with 9 bases in between. The CDR3 has 16 residues. Germline values: CDR1 KGHDR, CDR2 SFDVKD. The CDR3 loop reads CATSDFPGSSYNEQFF. The CDR3 coding sequence is TGTGCCACCAGTGATTTTCCCGGGAGCTCCTACAATGAGCAGTTCTTC.

This chain uses TRBV7-9 with TRBJ1-1; a weak D match, TRBD1 (6 bases). Germline loops: CDR1 SEHNR, CDR2 FQNEAQ (reference sequence). V shed 5 bases and J shed 0 bases, with 16 bases lying between them. This CDR3 has 16 residues. The CDR3 DNA sequence: TGTGCCAGCAGCCCCGACGTCGGGGACATGAACACTGAAGCTTTCTTT. Encoded protein: CASSPDVGDMNTEAFF.

CDR3 coding DNA: TGTGCCTGGACCTCCGGGACAGCGAACACTGAAGCTTTCTTT. Protein sequence: CAWTSGTANTEAFF. The chain is built from TRBV30 and TRBJ1-1; 7 bases map to TRBD1. The germline CDR1 and CDR2 sequences are GTSNPN and SVGIG (reference sequence). V lost 4 bases to trimming and J lost 1 base; unmatched junction nucleotides: 6. The CDR3 is made up of 14 amino acids.

The CDR3 region is CASSLVGGAQPQHF. The CDR3 DNA reads as TGTGCCAGCAGCTTGGTTGGGGGGGCTCAGCCCCAGCATTTT. The rearrangement links TRBV5-4 to TRBJ1-5; the D gene is possibly TRBD1 (6 bases). The CDR3 loop spans 14 amino acids. Germline values: CDR1 SGHNT, CDR2 YYREEE (reference sequence). Between the trimmed V and J ends, which lost 0 bases and 6 bases, there was a span of 10 bases.

This chain connects TRBV7-2 to TRBJ2-2, with 7 nucleotides matching TRBD2. Trimming cost V 1 base and J 7 bases; bases outside gene matches: 9. CDR3 length: 16 residues. CDR1 and CDR2 from the germline V gene are SGHTA and FQGNSA. This CDR3 is CASSLDGRGRNGELFF. DNA of the CDR3: TGTGCCAGCAGCTTAGATGGGCGGGGGAGGAACGGGGAGCTGTTTTTT.

This chain connects TRBV3-1 (or the pseudogene TRBV3-2) to TRBJ1-1; a possible D gene is TRBD1 (6 bases). The V end was cut by 2 bases, the J end by 1 base, with 11 bases between. Germline V gene data show CDR1 as LGHDT and CDR2 as YNNKEL (reference sequence). This CDR3 is built from 15 residues. The CDR3 reads CASSQRGQPNTEAFF. CDR3 DNA sequence: TGTGCCAGCAGCCAAAGAGGACAGCCGAACACTGAAGCTTTCTTT.

The CDR3 DNA is TGTGCCAGCAGCTCCGGGACAGGGGAATTTAGTGAGCAGTTCTTC. Its protein is CASSSGTGEFSEQFF. The gene calls are TRBV5-4 and TRBJ2-1; TRBD1 matches 10 bases. Germline V gene sequence: CDR1 SGHNT, CDR2 YYREEE (reference sequence). CDR3 length: 15 amino acids. Unmatched junction bases numbered 9, after V lost 3 bases and J lost 9 bases.

The chain couples TRBV30 to TRBJ1-6; possibly TRBD1 for D (5 bases). The V gene lost 1 base and the J gene lost 8 bases, with 15 bases spanning the gap. Germline CDR1 reads GTSNPN; CDR2 reads SVGIG (reference sequence). The CDR3 has 15 residues. The CDR3 here is CAWSALGWGDSPLHF. As DNA, the CDR3 is TGTGCCTGGAGTGCCCTCGGTTGGGGGGATTCACCCCTCCACTTT.

This chain uses TRBV14 with TRBJ1-6; D is undetermined. V dropped 2 bases and J dropped 6 bases, with 2 bases sitting between them. The CDR3 extends over 12 amino acids. In germline, CDR1 is SGHDN, CDR2 FVKESK. CDR3 in DNA: TGTGCCAGCAGCCAACTTAATTCACCCCTCCACTTT. Protein product: CASSQLNSPLHF.

This chain uses TRBV6-5 with TRBJ1-6, with D hard to call. V gave up 6 bases and J gave up 9 bases, with 15 bases separating them. From germline, CDR1 is MNHEY and CDR2 SVGAGI. This CDR3 region has 14 residues. CDR3 loop: CASRTGNGPSPLHF. DNA for the CDR3: TGTGCCAGCAGAACCGGGAACGGCCCTTCACCCCTCCACTTT.

The chain combines TRBV5-5 with TRBJ2-5; a possible D gene is TRBD2 (7 bases). The CDR3 spans 13 residues. CDR1 is SGHKS, CDR2 YYEKEE, per germline (reference sequence). Trimming stripped 5 bases from V and 4 bases from J, with 12 bases between. The CDR3 region has the DNA TGTGCCAGCAGGCGGGGGCAAATAGAGACCCAGTACTTC. Protein sequence: CASRRGQIETQYF.

The table lists this clone with a few counts. This chain joins TRBV19 and TRBJ2-3; 8 nucleotides align to TRBD2. This CDR3 contains 16 residues. Trimming cost V 4 bases and J 5 bases; bases outside gene matches: 11. CDR1 is LNHDA and CDR2 is SQIVND in the germline V gene (reference sequence). CDR3 region: CASSTFGGGAGDTQYF. In DNA form, the CDR3 reads TGTGCCAGTAGTACCTTCGGGGGGGGCGCGGGAGATACGCAGTATTTT.

J is TRBJ2-3 and V is TRBV29-1; D is possibly TRBD2 (5 bases). The CDR3 length is 13 residues. Germline CDR1 and CDR2: SQVTM and ANQGSEA. Trimming stripped 4 bases from V and 4 bases from J, with 12 bases between. The chain's CDR3 is CSVVPLGADTQYF. The DNA of the CDR3 is TGCAGCGTTGTACCACTCGGGGCAGATACGCAGTATTTT.

The chain joins TRBV9 to TRBJ2-1; D is perhaps TRBD2 (7 bases). Germline assignment: CDR1 SGDLS and CDR2 YYNGEE. Trimming cost V 4 bases and J 2 bases, with 13 bases left between them. This CDR3 has 15 amino acids. CDR3 nucleotide sequence: TGTGCCAGCAGCACCAGCGGGACAACCTACAATGAGCAGTTCTTC. Translated: CASSTSGTTYNEQFF.